These 11 T cell receptor beta chains were all obtained from the same sample, sequenced in a study of blood T cell repertoires in COVID-19. The table came from immunoSEQ multiplex PCR; TCRdb's copy has only in-frame clones and leaves some out. The table lists a few hundred thousand clones, approximately 81% of them singletons. Material: PBMCs or T cells enriched from blood (not recorded which). Receptors were obtained from a woman between 50 and 59 years old who had been exposed to COVID-19.

V and J are TRBV11-2 and TRBJ1-4; D perhaps matches TRBD1 (6 bases). V lost 1 base and J lost 11, with 20 bases in between. CDR3 length: 16 amino acids. The germline V gene has CDR1 SGHAT and CDR2 FQNNGV. The CDR3 loop reads CASSLAVPGGGPKLFF. The DNA of the CDR3 is TGTGCCAGCAGCTTAGCCGTCCCGGGGGGGGGCCCCAAACTGTTTTTT.

This clone was detected a few times. The chain couples TRBV27 to TRBJ1-5; TRBD1 matches 9 bases. In germline, CDR1 is MNHEY, CDR2 SMNVEV (reference sequence). CDR3 length: 19 residues. V lost 2 bases, J lost 8 bases, and 19 bases stayed unmatched. The CDR3 DNA reads TGTGCCAGCAGTTTAGGGACCACCGGGACAGGGTTTTCGGTGGAGCCCCAGCATTTT. Its protein is CASSLGTTGTGFSVEPQHF.

J is TRBJ1-4 and V is TRBV12-5; TRBD1 matches at 7 bases. CDR3 length: 16 residues. Trimming removed 3 bases from V and 8 bases from J; junction bases left unmatched: 12. The germline CDR1 and CDR2 sequences are LGHNT and FRNRAP. CDR3 coding DNA: TGTGCTAGTGGTTTCCCCTCCAGGGGGGCGCGGGAAAAACTGTTTTTT. Protein sequence: CASGFPSRGAREKLFF.

The J gene is TRBJ1-2, the V gene TRBV9; D is unresolved. The CDR3 loop spans 15 amino acids. The V and J ends lost 0 bases and 0 bases respectively, with 9 bases between them. Germline CDR1 and CDR2: SGDLS and YYNGEE. Written as DNA, the CDR3 is TGTGCCAGCAGCGTAGAAAGAACAGCTAACTATGGCTACACCTTC. It translates to CASSVERTANYGYTF. The entire variable domain, with the rest obtained from reference TRBV9 and TRBJ1-2, is as follows: DSGVTQTPKHLITATGQRVTLRCSPRSGDLSVYWYQQSLDQGLQFLIQYYNGEERAKGNILERFSAQQFPDLHSELNLSSLELGDSALYFCASSVERTANYGYTFGSGTRLTVV.

The gene calls are TRBV27 and TRBJ2-4; D is undetermined. CDR3 length: 12 residues. CDR1 is MNHEY, CDR2 SMNVEV, per germline (reference sequence). V lost 7 bases and J 1 base, leaving 5 bases between the germline ends. CDR3 region: CASTLAKNIQYF. CDR3 coding DNA: TGTGCCAGCACATTGGCCAAAAACATTCAGTACTTC.

The chain links TRBV19 to TRBJ1-4; the D gene is possibly TRBD1 (6 bases). V shed 8 bases and J shed 7 bases, with 20 bases lying between them. CDR1 is LNHDA and CDR2 is SQIVND in the germline V gene (reference sequence). The CDR3 runs to 15 residues. CDR3 nucleotides: TGTGCCAGTTCGGGACAAGGAACTAAAAGTGAAAAACTGTTTTTT. Translating gives CASSGQGTKSEKLFF.

This clone came up once. The rearrangement links TRBV5-1 to TRBJ1-2; perhaps TRBD1 as D (5 bases). The germline CDR1 and CDR2 sequences are SGHRS and YFSETQ. The CDR3 covers 16 residues. Trimming removed 3 bases at V and 4 bases at J, with 19 bases between. Here the CDR3 reads CASSSNNGGTPYGYTF. Written as DNA, the CDR3 is TGCGCCAGCAGCTCAAATAATGGGGGGACCCCCTATGGCTACACCTTC.

This sequence joins TRBV6-2 or TRBV6-3 and TRBJ1-2, with a weak D call TRBD1 (6 bases). The V gene lost 3 bases and the J gene lost 4 bases, with 18 bases spanning the gap. Germline CDR1 and CDR2: MNHEY and SVGEGT. The CDR3 is 16 residues long. The CDR3 loop reads CASSYQGRRSSYGYTF. The DNA of the CDR3 is TGTGCCAGCAGTTATCAGGGGCGTCGATCAAGCTATGGCTACACCTTC.

The count of this clone is one. The chain joins TRBV19 to TRBJ2-7, with 9 bases that match TRBD1. The CDR3 loop spans 14 amino acids. V lost 3 bases to trimming and J lost 3 bases; unmatched junction nucleotides: 3. In germline, CDR1 is LNHDA, CDR2 SQIVND (reference sequence). CDR3 sequence reads: CASSIGQGIYEQYF. The CDR3 DNA is TGTGCCAGTAGTATCGGACAGGGGATCTACGAGCAGTACTTC.

The chain recombines TRBV7-2 with TRBJ1-4; D unresolved. The V and J ends lost 3 bases and 3 bases respectively, with 8 bases between them. Germline CDR1 is SGHTA and CDR2 is FQGNSA. The CDR3 is made up of 14 amino acids. The CDR3 sequence: CASSFRQANEKLFF. DNA for the CDR3: TGTGCCAGCAGCTTCCGGCAGGCTAATGAAAAACTGTTTTTT.

The chain joins TRBV30 to TRBJ2-1, with D perhaps TRBD2 (6 bases). V lost 4 bases, J lost 0 bases, and 10 bases lay in between. Germline V gene data show CDR1 as GTSNPN and CDR2 as SVGIG (reference sequence). The CDR3 totals 14 residues. The CDR3 DNA sequence: TGTGCCTGGAACCTAGCGAGCTCCTACAATGAGCAGTTCTTC. Residues: CAWNLASSYNEQFF.